This T cell receptor beta chain was obtained from a study of low-dose radiotherapy and immunotherapy resistance in tumors. Primers used for first-strand cDNA, a TRAV- and TRBV-specific set, covered both alpha and beta chains. TCRs were amplified for 15 to 20 PCR cycles with a constant-region primer and V-primer adapter. mRNA that had been isolated underwent amplification through in vitro transcription. TCRdb itself ran the reads through MiXCR, one entry per CDR3 protein. The data show 64,000 or so distinct CDR3 sequences, around 27% seen once. CDR3 length: 16 residues. Germline CDR1 reads MDHEN; CDR2 reads SYDVKM. The trim removed 3 bases at V and 1 base at J, leaving 4 bases unmatched. Documented time point: before trial treatment. Eligibility required advanced solid tumors lacking tumor-infiltrating lymphocytes. In this sample, this clonotype turned up once.

This chain joins TRBV28 and TRBJ2-3; 10 bases are shared with TRBD2. The sequences come from PBMCs, collected before treatment. The TCR originated in a male donor with rectosigmoid adenocarcinoma. CDR3 nucleotide sequence: TGTGCCAGCAGTTTCCCTAGCGGGAGTGGCACAGATACGCAGTATTTT. Protein: CASSFPSGSGTDTQYF.